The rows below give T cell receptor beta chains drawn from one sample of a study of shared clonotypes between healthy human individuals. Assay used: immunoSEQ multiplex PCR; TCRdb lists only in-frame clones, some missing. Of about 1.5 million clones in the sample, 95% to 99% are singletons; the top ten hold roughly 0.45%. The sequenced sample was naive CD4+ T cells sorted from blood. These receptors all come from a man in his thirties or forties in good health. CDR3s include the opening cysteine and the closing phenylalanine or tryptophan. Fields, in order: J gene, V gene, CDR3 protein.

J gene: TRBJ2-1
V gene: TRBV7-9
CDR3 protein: CASSSGTSGRNEQFF

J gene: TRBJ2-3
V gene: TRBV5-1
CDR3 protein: CASSLVQGAADTQYF

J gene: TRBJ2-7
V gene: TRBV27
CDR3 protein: CASSPYVGRRNSYEQYF

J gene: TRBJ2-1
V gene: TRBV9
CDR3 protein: CASSVRWDEQFF

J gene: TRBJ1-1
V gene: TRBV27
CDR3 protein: CASTRDVKGYTEAFF

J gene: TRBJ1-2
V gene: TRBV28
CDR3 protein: CASTSPDYGYTF

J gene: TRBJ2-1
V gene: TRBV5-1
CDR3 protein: CASSLDLRRNEQFF

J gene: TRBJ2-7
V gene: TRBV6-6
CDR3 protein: CASSYSTKSYSYEQYF

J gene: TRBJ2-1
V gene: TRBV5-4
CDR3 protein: CASSFGTSGRSINEQFF

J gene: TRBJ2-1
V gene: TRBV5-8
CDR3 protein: CARGLSVGGGYNEQFF

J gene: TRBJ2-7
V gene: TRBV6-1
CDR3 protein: CATGDSSYEQYF

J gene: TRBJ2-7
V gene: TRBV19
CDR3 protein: CASSGPSYEQYF

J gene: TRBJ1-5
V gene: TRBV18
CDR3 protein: CASSPWGNQPQHF

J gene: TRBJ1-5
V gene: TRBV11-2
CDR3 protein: CASSLDGTGTQPQHF

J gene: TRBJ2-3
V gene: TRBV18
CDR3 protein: CASSRRQGATDTQYF

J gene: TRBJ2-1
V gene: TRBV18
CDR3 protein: CASSPLTSGIQNEQFF

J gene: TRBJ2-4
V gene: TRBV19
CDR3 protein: CASSIRGQGRRGTNVGKNIQYF

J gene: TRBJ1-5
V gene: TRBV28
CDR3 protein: CASSSLGQLSNQPQHF

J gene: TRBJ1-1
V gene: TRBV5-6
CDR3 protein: CASSLFPENTEAFF

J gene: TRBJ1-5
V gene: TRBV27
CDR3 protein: CASSLDSFGGQPQHF

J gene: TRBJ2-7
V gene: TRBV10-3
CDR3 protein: CAIRTTSAREQYF

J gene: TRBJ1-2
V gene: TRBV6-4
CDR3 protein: CASNVRGRYGYTF

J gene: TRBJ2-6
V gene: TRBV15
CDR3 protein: CATSRVGLRANVLTF

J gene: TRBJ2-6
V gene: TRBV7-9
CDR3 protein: CASSYWTRTISGANVLTF

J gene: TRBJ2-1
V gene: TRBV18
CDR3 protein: CASSPPRTSGRAYNEQFF

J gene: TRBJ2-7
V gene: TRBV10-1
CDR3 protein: CASSATSGESEQYF

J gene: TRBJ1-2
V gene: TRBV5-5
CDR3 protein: CASSFDWADPNYGYTF

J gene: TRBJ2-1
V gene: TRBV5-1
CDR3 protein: CASSLIPTSGIYAEQFF

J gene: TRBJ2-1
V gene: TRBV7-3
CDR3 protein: CASSSSDGGEQFF

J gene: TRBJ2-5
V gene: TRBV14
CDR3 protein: CASSQLGGERAQYF

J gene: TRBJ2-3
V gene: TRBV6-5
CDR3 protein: CASSYSQGRGDTQYF

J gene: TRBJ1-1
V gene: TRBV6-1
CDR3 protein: CASSTTVFSTEAFF

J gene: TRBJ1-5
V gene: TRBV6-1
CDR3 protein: CASTPRVYDQPQHF

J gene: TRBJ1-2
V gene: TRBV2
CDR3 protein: CARRWTGAYGYTF

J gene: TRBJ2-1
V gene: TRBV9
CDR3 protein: CASSWDPVVNEQFF

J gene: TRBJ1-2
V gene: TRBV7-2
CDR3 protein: CASSPDRNYGYTF

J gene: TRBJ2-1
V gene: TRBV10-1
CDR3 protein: CASRVGVISYNEQFF

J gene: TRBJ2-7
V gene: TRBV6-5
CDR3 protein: CASSYFGGALGEQYF

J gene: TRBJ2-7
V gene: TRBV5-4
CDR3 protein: CASSPDSGLSSYEQYF

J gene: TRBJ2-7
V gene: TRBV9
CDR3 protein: CASSPQISPYEQYF

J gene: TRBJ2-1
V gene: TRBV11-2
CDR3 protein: CASSLVGLAGNEQFF

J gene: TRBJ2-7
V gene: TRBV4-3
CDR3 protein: CASSQVFGTSGYEQYF

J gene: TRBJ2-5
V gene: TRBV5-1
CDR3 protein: CASSSRQGQETQYF

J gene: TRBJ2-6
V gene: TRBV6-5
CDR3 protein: CASSYRGSGANVLTF

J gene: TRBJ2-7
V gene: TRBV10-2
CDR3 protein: CASKSGSLYEQYF

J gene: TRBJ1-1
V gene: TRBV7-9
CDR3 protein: CASSPSGRENTEAFF

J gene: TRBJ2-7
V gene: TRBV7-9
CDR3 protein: CASSGGTRRYEQYF

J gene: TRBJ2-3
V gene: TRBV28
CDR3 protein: CASSFGGVDTQYF

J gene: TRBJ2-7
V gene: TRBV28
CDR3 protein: CASRTAPSYEQYF

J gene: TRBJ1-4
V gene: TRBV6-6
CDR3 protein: CASKPDRGNVKLFF

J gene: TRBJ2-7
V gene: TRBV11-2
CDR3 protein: CASSLGLAGEHEQYF

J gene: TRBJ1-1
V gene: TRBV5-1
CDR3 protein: CASSEQGRGTEAFF